This record looks at one T cell receptor beta chain sequence and its context. Regarding time point: blood 2 weeks post-SBRT. Stated treatment: 15 Gy SBRT to primary tumor, nephrectomy 4 weeks later. The data derive from a study of radiation and T cells in renal cell carcinoma. Assay: immunoSEQ multiplex PCR; the TCRdb copy retains only in-frame clones and omits some. Of approximately 61,000 clones listed, about 80% were seen once; the top ten hold over 6%. Germline trimming cut 3 bases from V and 6 bases from J; bases unmatched to any gene: 11. The CDR3 extends over 18 amino acids. Germline CDR1 and CDR2: LNHDA and SQIVND (reference sequence).

This receptor was obtained from a man between 60 and 75 years old with renal cell carcinoma. Sample: blood, taken from a patient whose treatment included radiotherapy and nephrectomy. The chain links TRBV19 to TRBJ2-3; 14 nucleotides match TRBD2. CDR3 residues: CASSIPGLAGASRDTQYF. In DNA form, the CDR3 reads TGTGCCAGTAGTATCCCGGGACTAGCGGGGGCCAGTCGGGATACGCAGTATTTT. Drawing the rest from reference TRBV19 and TRBJ2-3, the complete variable domain is DGGITQSPKYLFRKEGQNVTLSCEQNLNHDAMYWYRQDPGQGLRLIYYSQIVNDFQKGDIAEGYSVSREKKESFPLTVTSAQKNPTAFYLCASSIPGLAGASRDTQYFGPGTRLTVL.